This passage covers 19 T cell receptor beta chains from one sample sequenced in a study of memory CD4+ T cells and cytomegalovirus serostatus. The sort gate was single viable CD3+CD4+CD8-CD45RO+ cells for memory CD4+ T cells. The assay was immunoSEQ multiplex PCR, and TCRdb's table has in-frame clones only and misses some. The sample records 50,000 or so clones, around four fifths being singletons. The sequencing input was memory CD4+ T cells from blood. Receptors originate from an adult in good health and CMV-seropositive.

V usage is TRBV7-2 and J usage is TRBJ2-3, with 13 bases identical to TRBD2. Unmatched junction bases numbered 7, after V lost 5 bases and J lost 5 bases. Germline V CDR1 and CDR2: SGHTA, FQGNSA. This CDR3 is 16 amino acids long. CDR3 residues: CASSVTSGGAVDTQYF. The CDR3, as DNA: TGTGCCAGCAGCGTAACTAGCGGGGGGGCAGTAGATACGCAGTATTTT.

The chain recombines TRBV5-4 with TRBJ2-4, with D hard to call. Trimming left V 0 bases short and J 0 bases short, with 10 bases between. The CDR3 loop spans 16 amino acids. Germline CDR1 and CDR2: SGHNT and YYREEE (reference sequence). The CDR3 protein is CASSLGGVLAKNIQYF. The CDR3 DNA reads as TGTGCCAGCAGCTTGGGTGGGGTTTTAGCCAAAAACATTCAGTACTTC. Full variable domain (outside the CDR3, taken from reference TRBV5-4 and TRBJ2-4): ETGVTQSPTHLIKTRGQQVTLRCSSQSGHNTVSWYQQALGQGPQFIFQYYREEENGRGNFPPRFSGLQFPNYSSELNVNALELDDSALYLCASSLGGVLAKNIQYFGAGTRLSVL.

V and J are TRBV15 and TRBJ2-3; unclear D gene. This CDR3 has 16 residues. Germline loops: CDR1 LNHNV, CDR2 YYDKDF (reference sequence). V dropped 0 bases and J dropped 0 bases, with 10 bases sitting between them. CDR3 sequence: CATSRDRRSSTDTQYF. The CDR3 coding sequence is TGTGCCACCAGCAGAGATCGAAGGTCTAGCACAGATACGCAGTATTTT.

As for this clone: Other DNA sequences from this sample encode an identical CDR3 as well. The J gene is TRBJ1-5, the V gene TRBV27, with unresolved D. Per germline, CDR1 MNHEY and CDR2 SMNVEV (reference sequence). The CDR3 is 14 residues long. The V and J ends lost 4 bases and 4 bases respectively, with 11 bases between them. CDR3 DNA sequence: TGTGCCAGCAGTTCTGGGTGGAGTAATCAGCCCCAGCATTTT. It is translated as CASSSGWSNQPQHF.

The chain carries TRBV4-1 and TRBJ2-2, with 10 bases that match TRBD2. From germline, CDR1 is MGHRA and CDR2 YSYEKL. This CDR3 is built from 19 residues. Trimming removed 0 bases from V and 1 base from J; junction bases left unmatched: 8. CDR3 sequence reads: CASSQDQTSGELNTGELFF. The CDR3 DNA follows: TGCGCCAGCAGCCAAGATCAAACTAGCGGGGAACTGAACACCGGGGAGCTGTTTTTT.

The chain employs TRBV9 and TRBJ2-5, with D perhaps TRBD2 (5 bases). CDR3 length: 15 amino acids. V lost 0 bases and J 2 bases, leaving 11 bases between the germline ends. Germline CDR1 is SGDLS and CDR2 is YYNGEE. As DNA, the CDR3 is TGTGCCAGCAGCGTAGGGGCTAGCAGACAAGAGACCCAGTACTTC. Protein sequence: CASSVGASRQETQYF.

The chain joins TRBV4-3 to TRBJ1-2, with a possible D match to TRBD1 (5 bases). The V end was cut by 4 bases, the J end by 2 bases, with 14 bases between. Germline V CDR1 and CDR2: LGHNA, YSLEER. This CDR3 spans 15 amino acids. This CDR3 reads CASSLLRGPNYGYTF. In DNA, the CDR3 is TGCGCCAGCAGCCTTCTTAGGGGCCCGAACTATGGCTACACCTTC.

V gene TRBV28 combines with J gene TRBJ2-3, with 9 bases identical to TRBD1. This CDR3 is built from 15 residues. Trimming removed 5 bases from V and 4 bases from J; junction bases left unmatched: 7. CDR1 and CDR2 (germline): MDHEN, SYDVKM. The CDR3 nucleotides read TGTGCCAGCAGTCCCCCGGGACAGGGCCCAGATACGCAGTATTTT. Its translation: CASSPPGQGPDTQYF.

The chain is built from TRBV2 and TRBJ2-5, with D possibly called TRBD1 or TRBD2 (5 bases each). CDR3 length: 15 residues. The ends were cut back, 2 bases at V and 7 bases at J, with 17 bases in the middle. Germline loops: CDR1 SNHLY, CDR2 FYNNEI. As DNA, the CDR3 is TGTGCCAGCAGTGAATCTAGATGGGGGTCTGGGACCCAGTACTTC. Residues: CASSESRWGSGTQYF. Full variable domain (missing parts from reference TRBV2 and TRBJ2-5): EPEVTQTPSHQVTQMGQEVILRCVPISNHLYFYWYRQILGQKVEFLVSFYNNEISEKSEIFDDQFSVERPDGSNFTLKIRSTKLEDSAMYFCASSESRWGSGTQYFGPGTRLLVL.

In its sample, this clone was seen once. The genes are TRBV5-4 and TRBJ2-1; 10 bases line up with TRBD1. Germline CDR1 SGHNT, CDR2 YYREEE (reference sequence). The ends lost 2 bases at V and 3 bases at J; junction bases unmatched: 5. The CDR3 length is 16 residues. CDR3 sequence reads: CASSLPGQGYYNEQFF. CDR3 coding DNA: TGTGCCAGCAGCTTACCGGGACAGGGGTACTACAATGAGCAGTTCTTC. The full variable domain, in which reference TRBV5-4 and TRBJ2-1 provide the parts outside the CDR3, is ETGVTQSPTHLIKTRGQQVTLRCSSQSGHNTVSWYQQALGQGPQFIFQYYREEENGRGNFPPRFSGLQFPNYSSELNVNALELDDSALYLCASSLPGQGYYNEQFFGPGTRLTVL.

Written as DNA, the CDR3 is TGCGCCAGCAGCTTTTGGACAGGGGGGACTGAAGCTTTCTTT. It specifies CASSFWTGGTEAFF. V is TRBV5-1 and J is TRBJ1-1, with 10 bases fitting TRBD1. Unmatched junction bases numbered 3, after V lost 2 bases and J lost 5 bases. The germline CDR1 and CDR2 sequences are SGHRS and YFSETQ. This CDR3 is 14 amino acids long. The variable domain in full, with the rest retrieved from reference TRBV5-1 and TRBJ1-1, is KAGVTQTPRYLIKTRGQQVTLSCSPISGHRSVSWYQQTPGQGLQFLFEYFSETQRNKGNFPGRFSGRQFSNSRSEMNVSTLELGDSALYLCASSFWTGGTEAFFGQGTRLTVV.

The chain links TRBV7-2 to TRBJ2-3; no clear D gene. The CDR3 totals 15 residues. The germline CDR1 and CDR2 sequences are SGHTA and FQGNSA. V was cut by 1 base and J by 0 bases, with 8 bases left in between. Written as DNA, the CDR3 is TGTGCCAGCAGCTTAGACCCGGCTAGCACAGATACGCAGTATTTT. This codes for CASSLDPASTDTQYF.

This CDR3 is CASSAVGLRLQETQYF. CDR3 coding DNA: TGTGCCAGCAGTGCGGTAGGGCTTAGATTACAAGAGACCCAGTACTTC. This sequence joins TRBV6-1 and TRBJ2-5; no definite D call. The ends were cut back, 4 bases at V and 2 bases at J, with 17 bases in the middle. The germline gives CDR1 MNHNS, CDR2 SASEGT. The CDR3 loop spans 16 amino acids.

This sequence joins TRBV5-6 and TRBJ2-7; D is unresolved. V was trimmed by 0 bases and J by 8 bases, leaving 12 bases between them. Germline CDR1 and CDR2: SGHDT and YYEEEE. This CDR3 is built from 13 residues. This chain's CDR3 is CASSLDYRGQQYF. In nucleotides, the CDR3 is TGTGCCAGCAGCTTGGACTACAGAGGCCAGCAGTACTTC.

V and J are TRBV5-6 and TRBJ1-2, with no clear D. Trimming cost V 1 base and J 3 bases, with 7 bases left between them. This CDR3 is built from 13 residues. Germline lookup yields CDR1 SGHDT and CDR2 YYEEEE. Here the CDR3 DNA reads TGTGCCAGCAGCTTGATTAGCGACTATGGCTACACCTTC. Protein: CASSLISDYGYTF.

The chain uses TRBV19 and TRBJ2-2; 9 nucleotides align to TRBD1. Germline values: CDR1 LNHDA, CDR2 SQIVND (reference sequence). V shed 4 bases, J shed 3 bases, and the junction held 9 bases outside the gene matches. This CDR3 contains 17 residues. The CDR3 nucleotides are TGTGCCAGTAGTACGACCCGGACAGGGGATCACACCGGGGAGCTGTTTTTT. Its protein is CASSTTRTGDHTGELFF.

The chain has TRBV28 and TRBJ1-4, with TRBD1 matching 10 bases. V gave up 4 bases and J gave up 11 bases; unmatched junction bases: 7. The CDR3 has 14 residues. The germline CDR1 and CDR2 sequences are MDHEN and SYDVKM. CDR3 amino acids: CASSSPGTGVKLFF. The CDR3 bases are TGTGCCAGCAGTTCCCCCGGGACAGGGGTGAAACTGTTTTTT.

This clone was detected only a few times. The genes are TRBV5-6 and TRBJ1-1; 8 nucleotides match TRBD1. The CDR3 spans 15 residues. After removal of 4 bases from V and 10 bases from J, the junction contained 15 bases not matched to a gene. Per germline, CDR1 SGHDT and CDR2 YYEEEE. CDR3 coding DNA: TGTGCCAGCAGCCTTCAGGACAGGGTGGGTTTGGGAGCTTTCTTT. Amino acid sequence: CASSLQDRVGLGAFF.

This sequence joins TRBV5-1 and TRBJ1-1, with D unresolved. CDR3 length: 15 amino acids. Germline V gene sequence: CDR1 SGHRS, CDR2 YFSETQ. Deletions cut 2 bases from V and 3 bases from J, with 14 bases between. CDR3 DNA sequence: TGCGCCAGCAGCTTCAGTACCCCCCGGGACACTGAAGCTTTCTTT. It codes for CASSFSTPRDTEAFF. Full variable domain (missing parts from reference TRBV5-1 and TRBJ1-1): KAGVTQTPRYLIKTRGQQVTLSCSPISGHRSVSWYQQTPGQGLQFLFEYFSETQRNKGNFPGRFSGRQFSNSRSEMNVSTLELGDSALYLCASSFSTPRDTEAFFGQGTRLTVV.